This entry lists 15 T cell receptor beta chains sequenced from one sample in a study of blood T cells in healthy people across ages. Alongside a J-beta primer mix, a sample-barcoded 5' primer served in a second PCR lasting about 7 to 11 cycles. TCRdb processed the 5' RACE reads anew with MiXCR; each CDR3 protein has one entry. Of hundreds of thousands of distinct CDR3 sequences listed, approximately 53% are singletons. The specimen was blood. The receptors stem from a man in his forties in good health.

The chain recombines TRBV5-6 with TRBJ1-2; 8 nucleotides agree with TRBD1. Germline V gives CDR1 SGHDT, CDR2 YYEEEE. The CDR3 extends over 17 amino acids. Trimming cost V 4 bases and J 1 base; bases outside gene matches: 12. The CDR3 protein is CASSHGQGRLLNYGYTF. DNA for the CDR3: TGTGCCAGCAGCCATGGACAGGGTAGACTACTTAACTATGGCTACACCTTC.

In nucleotides, the CDR3 is TGTGCCAGCAGGGCCGGGACAGGGGGGTACGAGCAGTACTTC. This sequence encodes CASRAGTGGYEQYF. This chain joins TRBV28 and TRBJ2-7, with 11 bases lining up with TRBD1. The CDR3 totals 14 residues. Trimming cost V 6 bases and J 4 bases; bases outside gene matches: 5. Germline assignment: CDR1 MDHEN and CDR2 SYDVKM.

The chain couples TRBV28 to TRBJ2-4; maybe TRBD2 (5 bases). The DNA end lines up better with TRBJ2-7; the J call may be wrong. The CDR3 extends over 16 amino acids. Germline loops: CDR1 MDHEN, CDR2 SYDVKM. The CDR3 spells CASRSARRTNSYEQYF. The CDR3 DNA is TGTGCCAGCAGGTCCGCGAGGAGGACCAACTCCTACGAGCAGTACTTC.

V usage is TRBV7-6 and J usage is TRBJ2-5, with D perhaps TRBD2 (6 bases). Per germline, CDR1 SGHVS and CDR2 FNYEAQ. The length of the CDR3 is 15 residues. The V and J ends lost 1 base and 11 bases respectively, with 20 bases between them. CDR3 DNA: TGTGCCAGCAGCTTAGGCCGGGACTCCTCCTACGGGCAGTACTTC. Protein product: CASSLGRDSSYGQYF.

This chain connects TRBV27 to TRBJ1-1; the match to TRBD1 covers 7 bases. Germline lookup yields CDR1 MNHEY and CDR2 SMNVEV (reference sequence). V gave up 2 bases and J gave up 1 base; unmatched junction bases: 10. The CDR3 has 17 amino acids. Written as DNA, the CDR3 is TGTGCCAGCAGTTTAGTCTACAGGGGAGCTCAGAACACTGAAGCTTTCTTT. Amino acid sequence: CASSLVYRGAQNTEAFF.

This clonotype has a handful of counts. J is TRBJ2-5 and V is TRBV20-1, with D possibly being TRBD2 (5 bases). The CDR3 runs to 12 residues. V was clipped by 3 bases and J by 5 bases, with 10 bases between them. Germline V gene data show CDR1 as DFQATT and CDR2 as SNEGSKA (reference sequence). The CDR3, as DNA: TGCAGTGCTAGCCCGAGGGATGAGACCCAGTACTTC. Its translation: CSASPRDETQYF.

This clonotype was found a few times. The rearrangement joins TRBV28 to TRBJ1-4; TRBD1 agrees at 7 bases. This CDR3 comprises 13 residues. With V trimmed by 6 bases and J by 8 bases, 6 bases remained unmatched. Looked up from germline, CDR1 is MDHEN and CDR2 is SYDVKM. The CDR3 sequence is CASSRQGGEKLFF. CDR3 DNA: TGTGCCAGCAGCAGACAGGGTGGCGAAAAACTGTTTTTT.

This sequence joins TRBV7-2 and TRBJ2-7; maybe TRBD2 (6 bases). V dropped 3 bases and J dropped 3 bases, with 12 bases sitting between them. Per germline, CDR1 SGHTA and CDR2 FQGNSA. The CDR3 length is 14 residues. Here the CDR3 reads CASSFFGSVYEQYF. The CDR3 nucleotides are TGTGCCAGCAGCTTTTTCGGGAGTGTCTACGAGCAGTACTTC. The whole variable domain, remainder taken from reference TRBV7-2 and TRBJ2-7, is GAGVSQSPSNKVTEKGKDVELRCDPISGHTALYWYRQSLGQGLEFLIYFQGNSAPDKSGLPSDRFSAERTGGSVSTLTIQRTQQEDSAVYLCASSFFGSVYEQYFGPGTRLTVT.

The rearrangement uses TRBV10-3 and TRBJ1-5, with TRBD1 identical over 7 bases. V gave up 8 bases and J gave up 1 base; unmatched junction bases: 8. The V gene's germline CDR1 is ENHRY and CDR2 SYGVKD. The CDR3 has 15 amino acids. CDR3: CAIGRDRASNQPQHF. DNA for the CDR3: TGTGCCATCGGACGAGACAGGGCAAGCAATCAGCCCCAGCATTTT.

This chain links TRBV3-1 with TRBJ2-5, with 10 bases fitting TRBD1. Germline V gene data show CDR1 as LGHDT and CDR2 as YNNKEL (reference sequence). Unmatched junction bases numbered 15, after V lost 5 bases and J lost 6 bases. The CDR3 sequence is 17 residues long. CDR3 region: CASSFPAGTGAMKTQYF. CDR3 nucleotide sequence: TGTGCCAGCAGCTTCCCCGCGGGGACAGGGGCCATGAAGACCCAGTACTTC.

The chain employs TRBV5-1 and TRBJ2-5; either TRBD1 or TRBD2 may fit D (7 bases each). V dropped 2 bases and J dropped 3 bases, with 11 bases sitting between them. Germline CDR1 and CDR2: SGHRS and YFSETQ. The CDR3 length is 14 residues. The CDR3 sequence is CASSFPGGEETQYF. The CDR3 DNA reads as TGCGCCAGCAGCTTTCCAGGGGGGGAAGAGACCCAGTACTTC.

CDR3 sequence (DNA): TGTGCCAGCAGCCTGGGGGGGTCCGCTGAAGCTTTCTTT. Translating it yields CASSLGGSAEAFF. The J gene is TRBJ1-1, the V gene TRBV7-2, with a weak D call TRBD1 (5 bases). The ends were cut back, 5 bases at V and 6 bases at J, with 13 bases in the middle. CDR1 and CDR2 from the germline V gene are SGHTA and FQGNSA. The CDR3 spans 13 residues.

This rearrangement joins TRBV6-6 to TRBJ1-4; tentative D call: TRBD1 (5 bases). The CDR3 is 15 amino acids. Germline V gives CDR1 MNHNY, CDR2 SVGAGI (reference sequence). V gave up 2 bases and J gave up 8 bases, with 15 bases separating them. CDR3 sequence (DNA): TGTGCCAGCAGTTACGGGGACCGAACGAGGGAAAAACTGTTTTTT. Its protein product is CASSYGDRTREKLFF.

This clonotype was recorded once. The chain employs TRBV5-1 and TRBJ2-3; D perhaps matches TRBD2 (6 bases). Deletions cut 4 bases from V and 2 bases from J, with 11 bases between. Germline V gives CDR1 SGHRS, CDR2 YFSETQ. The CDR3 length is 14 residues. CDR3: CASSQGTPTDTQYF. CDR3 sequence (DNA): TGCGCCAGCAGCCAAGGGACTCCCACAGATACGCAGTATTTT. Full variable domain (outside the CDR3, taken from reference TRBV5-1 and TRBJ2-3): KAGVTQTPRYLIKTRGQQVTLSCSPISGHRSVSWYQQTPGQGLQFLFEYFSETQRNKGNFPGRFSGRQFSNSRSEMNVSTLELGDSALYLCASSQGTPTDTQYFGPGTRLTVL.

The rearrangement links TRBV28 to TRBJ1-4, with 9 bases matching TRBD1. The V gene end was trimmed by 8 bases and the J gene end by 11 bases; junction bases not matched to a gene: 9. The germline V gene has CDR1 MDHEN and CDR2 SYDVKM. This CDR3 is 13 amino acids long. The CDR3 spells CASGNRGRGKLFF. CDR3 DNA: TGTGCCAGCGGAAACAGGGGGCGCGGTAAACTGTTTTTT.